There are a few counts of the clone carrying this TCR beta chain. What it binds is unknown. This entry comes from a study of response to subunit inactivated influenza vaccine. From the RT-PCR reads, TCRdb called clonotypes with MiXCR, one entry per CDR3 protein. This table has approximately 520,000 distinct CDR3 sequences, 15% to 20% appearing once. This CDR3 spans 16 amino acids. With V trimmed by 0 bases and J by 4 bases, 6 bases remained unmatched. Germline CDR1 reads SGHRS; CDR2 reads YFSETQ. Study results and caveats: A suggestion made by the authors is that each seasonal influenza vaccination recruits few new T cells.

This sample comprised CD4+ T cells sorted from PBMCs, obtained roughly 24 months after vaccination. The chain couples TRBV5-1 to TRBJ1-4; 7 nucleotides match TRBD1. This clonotype was sampled from a man between 50 and 69 years old who received an inactivated influenza vaccine. The CDR3: CASSLGQGVGNEKLFF. The CDR3 DNA follows: TGCGCCAGCAGCTTGGGACAGGGAGTCGGTAATGAAAAACTGTTTTTT.